These T cell receptor beta chains were read from a single sample in a study of blood T cell repertoires in COVID-19. Measured with immunoSEQ multiplex PCR; TCRdb has only the in-frame clones, and not every one. The profile covers 90,000 to 130,000 clones, with 75% to 90% appearing a single time and around 0.77% taken by the ten largest. The material sequenced was peripheral blood. The source is a woman in her 70s with acute or convalescent COVID-19. The CDR3 runs from the conserved cysteine through the conserved F or W. The D gene is left open where the match is weak. Rows may omit the clone size; those that give it use once, few, many or a size class.

>TRBJ1-6|NA|NA|TRBV11-1
CASSFSSYNSPLHF
TGTGCCAGCAGCTTTAGCTCCTATAATTCACCCCTCCACTTT
>TRBJ2-3|TRBD2|few|TRBV7-3
CASSISSGRGTDTQYF
TGTGCCAGCAGCATCTCTAGCGGGAGAGGCACAGATACGCAGTATTTT
>TRBJ2-3|NA|once|TRBV7-8
CASGQHGTDTQYF
TGTGCCAGCGGTCAACATGGCACAGATACGCAGTATTTT
>TRBJ2-7|NA|NA|TRBV28
CASSLWFEYRDEQYF
TGTGCCAGCAGTTTATGGTTCGAATACCGCGACGAGCAGTACTTC
>TRBJ1-2|NA|NA|TRBV5-4
CASSLGSPGLSGYTF
TGTGCCAGCAGCTTGGGGTCCCCAGGGCTGAGTGGCTACACCTTC
>TRBJ1-2|TRBD1|NA|TRBV6-2/TRBV6-3
CASSYQGQGYGYTF
TGTGCCAGCAGTTACCAGGGACAGGGGTATGGCTACACCTTC
>TRBJ1-5|NA|NA|TRBV30
CAWSVGAGQPQHF
TGTGCCTGGAGTGTGGGGGCAGGGCAGCCCCAGCATTTT
>TRBJ2-2|TRBD2|NA|TRBV5-4
CASSSQRGAVGELFF
TGTGCCAGCAGCAGTCAGCGGGGGGCGGTCGGGGAGCTGTTTTTT
>TRBJ1-3|TRBD1|once|TRBV18
CASSPEGGLGNTIYF
TGTGCCAGCTCACCTGAAGGGGGCCTTGGAAACACCATATATTTT
>TRBJ2-7|NA|NA|TRBV18
CASSPLSGNEQYF
TGTGCCAGCTCACCACTTTCAGGGAATGAGCAGTACTTC
>TRBJ1-1|NA|NA|TRBV19
CASSMILKNTEAFF
TGTGCCAGTAGTATGATCCTAAAGAACACTGAAGCTTTCTTT
>TRBJ2-1|NA|few|TRBV5-1
CASSTDPASNEQFF
TGCGCCAGCAGCACAGACCCCGCCTCCAATGAGCAGTTCTTC
>TRBJ2-2|TRBD1|NA|TRBV5-1
CASSARTGALAGELFF
TGCGCCAGCAGCGCCAGGACAGGGGCGCTCGCCGGGGAGCTGTTTTTT
>TRBJ1-2|NA|NA|TRBV5-1
CASTVTGNYGYTF
TGCGCCAGCACCGTTACAGGGAACTATGGCTACACCTTC
>TRBJ2-2|NA|NA|TRBV5-1
CASSLDSRTGELFF
TGCGCCAGCAGCTTGGACAGCCGCACCGGGGAGCTGTTTTTT
>TRBJ2-7|NA|NA|TRBV7-9
CASVGSGFNEQYF
TGTGCCAGCGTGGGTTCCGGGTTCAACGAGCAGTACTTC
>TRBJ1-5|NA|NA|TRBV29-1
CSVMELNQPQHF
TGCAGCGTTATGGAGCTAAATCAGCCCCAGCATTTT
>TRBJ1-1|NA|once|TRBV3-1/TRBV3-2
CASSLGIGRNTEAFF
TGTGCCAGCAGCCTCGGGATAGGGAGGAACACTGAAGCTTTCTTT
>TRBJ1-1|NA|NA|TRBV10-1
CASSESGDRNTEAFF
TGCGCCAGCAGTGAGTCAGGAGACAGGAACACTGAAGCTTTCTTT
>TRBJ1-3|NA|NA|TRBV7-6
CASSSSRSGNTIYF
TGTGCCAGCAGCTCTTCTCGGTCTGGAAACACCATATATTTT